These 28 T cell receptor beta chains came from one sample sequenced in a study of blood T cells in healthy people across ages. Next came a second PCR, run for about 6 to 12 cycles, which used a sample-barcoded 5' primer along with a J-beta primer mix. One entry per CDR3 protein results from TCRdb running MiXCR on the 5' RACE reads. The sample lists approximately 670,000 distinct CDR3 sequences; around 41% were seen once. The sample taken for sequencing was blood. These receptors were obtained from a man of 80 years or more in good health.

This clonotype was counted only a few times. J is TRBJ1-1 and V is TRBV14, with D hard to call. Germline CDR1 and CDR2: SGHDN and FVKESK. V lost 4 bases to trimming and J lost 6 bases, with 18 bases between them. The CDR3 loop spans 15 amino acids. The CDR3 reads CASSPLRTTGSEAFF. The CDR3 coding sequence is TGTGCCAGCAGCCCCCTTAGAACCACGGGGTCTGAAGCTTTCTTT.

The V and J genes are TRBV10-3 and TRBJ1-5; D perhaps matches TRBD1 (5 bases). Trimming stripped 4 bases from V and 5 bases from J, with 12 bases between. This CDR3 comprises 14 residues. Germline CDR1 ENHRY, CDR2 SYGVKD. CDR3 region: CAISGSLGDQPQHF. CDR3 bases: TGTGCCATCAGTGGGTCCCTGGGGGATCAGCCCCAGCATTTT.

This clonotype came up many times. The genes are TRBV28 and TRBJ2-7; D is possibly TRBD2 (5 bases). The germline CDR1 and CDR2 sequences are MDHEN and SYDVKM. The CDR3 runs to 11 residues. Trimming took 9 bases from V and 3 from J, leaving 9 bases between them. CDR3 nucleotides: TGTGCCAGTACAAGCGGCTACGAGCAGTACTTC. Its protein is CASTSGYEQYF.

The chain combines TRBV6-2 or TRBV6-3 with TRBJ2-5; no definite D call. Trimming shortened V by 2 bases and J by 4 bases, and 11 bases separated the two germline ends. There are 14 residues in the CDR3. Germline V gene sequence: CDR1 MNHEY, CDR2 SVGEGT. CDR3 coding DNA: TGTGCCAGCAGTTACACGGGTGCGCGAGAGACCCAGTACTTC. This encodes CASSYTGARETQYF.

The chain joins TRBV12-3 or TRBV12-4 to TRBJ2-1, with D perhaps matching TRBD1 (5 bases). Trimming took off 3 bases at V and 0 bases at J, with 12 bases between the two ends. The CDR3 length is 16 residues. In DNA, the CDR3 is TGTGCCAGCAGTTTGGGGCCAGGAGTCTCCTACAATGAGCAGTTCTTC. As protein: CASSLGPGVSYNEQFF.

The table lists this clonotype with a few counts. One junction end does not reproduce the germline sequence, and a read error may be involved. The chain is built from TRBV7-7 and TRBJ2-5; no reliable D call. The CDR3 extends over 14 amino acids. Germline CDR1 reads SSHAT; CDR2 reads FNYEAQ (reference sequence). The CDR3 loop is CASSLSGYGETQYF. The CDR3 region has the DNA TGTGCTAGCAGCTTATCAGGTTACGGAGAGACCCAGTACTTC.

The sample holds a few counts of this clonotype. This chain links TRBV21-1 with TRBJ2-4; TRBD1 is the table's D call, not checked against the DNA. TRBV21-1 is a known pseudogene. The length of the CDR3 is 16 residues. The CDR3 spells CASITQDPIAKNIQYF. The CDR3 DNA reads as TGTGCCAGCATAACACAGGACCCAATAGCCAAAAACATTCAGTACTTC.

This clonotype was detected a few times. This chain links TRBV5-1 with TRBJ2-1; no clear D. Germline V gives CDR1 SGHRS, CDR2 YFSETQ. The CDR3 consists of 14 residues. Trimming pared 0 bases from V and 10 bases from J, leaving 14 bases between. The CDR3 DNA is TGCGCCAGCAGCTTGGCTGCTTCTAAGATGGAGCAGTTCTTC. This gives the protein CASSLAASKMEQFF.

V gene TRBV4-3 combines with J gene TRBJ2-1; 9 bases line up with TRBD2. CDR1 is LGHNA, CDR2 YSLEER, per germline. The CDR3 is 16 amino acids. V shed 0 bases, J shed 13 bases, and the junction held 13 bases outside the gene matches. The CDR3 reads CASSQDTGAGGETQFF. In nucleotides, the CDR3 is TGCGCCAGCAGCCAAGATACAGGAGCGGGGGGAGAGACCCAGTTCTTC.

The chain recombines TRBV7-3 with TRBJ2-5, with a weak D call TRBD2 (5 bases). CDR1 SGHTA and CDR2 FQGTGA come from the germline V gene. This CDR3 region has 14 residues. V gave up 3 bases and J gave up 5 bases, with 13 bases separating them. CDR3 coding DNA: TGTGCCAGCAGCTTCGACTATGCAAGGGAGACCCAGTACTTC. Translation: CASSFDYARETQYF.

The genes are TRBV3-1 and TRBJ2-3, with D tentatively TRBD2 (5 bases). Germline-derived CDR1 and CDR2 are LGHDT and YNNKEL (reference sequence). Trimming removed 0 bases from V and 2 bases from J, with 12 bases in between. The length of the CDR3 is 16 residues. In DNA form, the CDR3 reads TGTGCCAGCAGCCAAGATCGAGAGGGAATCACAGATACGCAGTATTTT. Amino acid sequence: CASSQDREGITDTQYF.

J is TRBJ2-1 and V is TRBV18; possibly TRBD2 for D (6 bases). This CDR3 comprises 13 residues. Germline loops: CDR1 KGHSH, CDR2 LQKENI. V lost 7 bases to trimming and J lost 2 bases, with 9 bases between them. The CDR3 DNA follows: TGTGCCAGCTTGGGGGGAACCTACAATGAGCAGTTCTTC. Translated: CASLGGTYNEQFF.

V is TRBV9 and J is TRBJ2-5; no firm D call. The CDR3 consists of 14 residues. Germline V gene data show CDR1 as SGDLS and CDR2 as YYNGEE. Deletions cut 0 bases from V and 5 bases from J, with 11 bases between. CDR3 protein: CASSVVATPETQYF. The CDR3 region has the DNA TGTGCCAGCAGCGTAGTGGCTACCCCGGAGACCCAGTACTTC.

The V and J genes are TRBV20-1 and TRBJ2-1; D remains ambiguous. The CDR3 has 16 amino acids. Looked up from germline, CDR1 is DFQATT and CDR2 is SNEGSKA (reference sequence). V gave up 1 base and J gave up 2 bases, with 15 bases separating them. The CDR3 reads CSARVRAGDPYNEQFF. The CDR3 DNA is TGCAGTGCTAGAGTACGCGCAGGAGATCCCTACAATGAGCAGTTCTTC.

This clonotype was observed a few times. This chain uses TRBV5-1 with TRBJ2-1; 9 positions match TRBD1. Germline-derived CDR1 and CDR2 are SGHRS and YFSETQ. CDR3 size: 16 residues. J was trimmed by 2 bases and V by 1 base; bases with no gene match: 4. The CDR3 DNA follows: TGCGCCAGCAGCTTGACGGGACAGGGTACCTACAATGAGCAGTTCTTC. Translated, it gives CASSLTGQGTYNEQFF.

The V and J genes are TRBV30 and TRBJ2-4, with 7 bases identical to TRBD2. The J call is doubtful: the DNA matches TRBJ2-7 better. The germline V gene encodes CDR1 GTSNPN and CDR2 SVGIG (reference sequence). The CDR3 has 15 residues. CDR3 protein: CAWTLSRRGNYEQYF. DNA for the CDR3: TGTGCCTGGACCCTCTCTCGGCGGGGGAACTACGAGCAGTACTTC.

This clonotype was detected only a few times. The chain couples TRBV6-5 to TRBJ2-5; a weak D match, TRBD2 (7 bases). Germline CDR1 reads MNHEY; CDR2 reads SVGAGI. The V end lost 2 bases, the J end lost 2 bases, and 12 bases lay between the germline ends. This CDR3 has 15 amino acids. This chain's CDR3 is CASSYGRGIQETQYF. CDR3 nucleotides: TGTGCCAGCAGTTACGGGAGGGGGATACAAGAGACCCAGTACTTC.

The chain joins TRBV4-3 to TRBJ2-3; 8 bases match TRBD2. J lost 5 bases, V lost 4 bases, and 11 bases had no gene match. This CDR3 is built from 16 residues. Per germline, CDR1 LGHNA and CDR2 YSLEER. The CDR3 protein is CASSLTSSAGEDTQYF. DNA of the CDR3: TGCGCCAGCAGCCTAACGAGTTCAGCGGGGGAAGATACGCAGTATTTT.

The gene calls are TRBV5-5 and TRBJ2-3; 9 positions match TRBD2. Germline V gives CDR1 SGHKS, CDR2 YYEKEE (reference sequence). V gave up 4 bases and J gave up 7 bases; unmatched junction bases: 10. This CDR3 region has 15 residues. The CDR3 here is CASSGSGGSENTQYF. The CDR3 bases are TGTGCCAGCAGCGGAAGCGGGGGGAGCGAGAATACGCAGTATTTT.

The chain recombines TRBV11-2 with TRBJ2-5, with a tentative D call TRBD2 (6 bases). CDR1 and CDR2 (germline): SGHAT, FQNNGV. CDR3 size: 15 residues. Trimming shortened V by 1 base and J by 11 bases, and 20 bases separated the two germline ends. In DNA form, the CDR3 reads TGTGCCAGCAGCTTAGTTGGCGGGACCGTCAATGAGCAGTACTTC. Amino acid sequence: CASSLVGGTVNEQYF.

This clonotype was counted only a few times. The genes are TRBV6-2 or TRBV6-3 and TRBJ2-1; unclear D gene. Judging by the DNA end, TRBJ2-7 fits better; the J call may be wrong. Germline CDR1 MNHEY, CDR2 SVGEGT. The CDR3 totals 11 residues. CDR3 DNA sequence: TGTGCCAGCAGTTCCCACAATGAGCAGTACTTC. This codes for CASSSHNEQYF.

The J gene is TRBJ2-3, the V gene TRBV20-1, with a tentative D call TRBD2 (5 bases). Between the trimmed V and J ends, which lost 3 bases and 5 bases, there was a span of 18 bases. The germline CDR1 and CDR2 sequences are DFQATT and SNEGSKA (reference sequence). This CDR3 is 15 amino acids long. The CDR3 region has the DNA TGCAGTGCTAGGACGGACCTAGCAGTCATAGATACGCAGTATTTT. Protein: CSARTDLAVIDTQYF.

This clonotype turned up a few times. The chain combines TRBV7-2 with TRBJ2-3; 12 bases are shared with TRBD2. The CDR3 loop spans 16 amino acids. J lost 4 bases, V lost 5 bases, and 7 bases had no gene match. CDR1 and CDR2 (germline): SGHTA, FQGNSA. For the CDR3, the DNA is TGTGCCAGCAGCCCTTCTAGCGGGGGGGGGGCAGATACGCAGTATTTT. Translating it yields CASSPSSGGGADTQYF.

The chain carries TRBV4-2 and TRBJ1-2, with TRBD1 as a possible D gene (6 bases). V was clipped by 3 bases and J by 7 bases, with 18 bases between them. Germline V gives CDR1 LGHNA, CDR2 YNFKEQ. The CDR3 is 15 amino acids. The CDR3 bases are TGTGCCAGCAGCCAGGACGAGGGGGTAGGGTCTGGCTACACCTTC. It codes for CASSQDEGVGSGYTF.

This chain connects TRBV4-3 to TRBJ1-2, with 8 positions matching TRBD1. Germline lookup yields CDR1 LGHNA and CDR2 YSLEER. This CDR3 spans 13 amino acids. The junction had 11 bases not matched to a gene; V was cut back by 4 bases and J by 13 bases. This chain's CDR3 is CASSLSRGRECTF. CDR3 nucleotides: TGCGCCAGCAGCCTATCCAGGGGGCGCGAATGCACCTTC.

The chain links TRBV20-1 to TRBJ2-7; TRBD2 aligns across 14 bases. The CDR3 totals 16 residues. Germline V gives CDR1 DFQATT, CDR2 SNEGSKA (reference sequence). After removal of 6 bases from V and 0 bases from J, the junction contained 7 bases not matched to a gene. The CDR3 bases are TGCAGTGCAACCGGGACTAGCGGGAGTTTCTCCTACGAGCAGTACTTC. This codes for CSATGTSGSFSYEQYF.

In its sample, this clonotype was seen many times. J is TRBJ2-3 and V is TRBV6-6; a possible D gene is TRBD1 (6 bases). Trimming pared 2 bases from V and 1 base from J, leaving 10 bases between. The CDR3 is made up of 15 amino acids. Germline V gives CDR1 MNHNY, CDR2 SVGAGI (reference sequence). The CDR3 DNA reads TGTGCCAGCAGTTACAGGGCAGGGGGCACAGATACGCAGTATTTT. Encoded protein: CASSYRAGGTDTQYF.

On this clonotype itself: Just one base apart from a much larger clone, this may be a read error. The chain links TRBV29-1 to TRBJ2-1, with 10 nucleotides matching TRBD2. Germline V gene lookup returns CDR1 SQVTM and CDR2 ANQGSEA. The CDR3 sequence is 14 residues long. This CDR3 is CGVASGSSYNEQFF. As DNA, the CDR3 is TGCGGCGTTGCTAGCGGGAGTTCCTACAATGAGCAGTTCTTC.